One sample yielded the 10 T cell receptor beta chains listed below, sequenced in a study of beta chain features in type 1 diabetes. What was sequenced were expressed TCRB transcripts, since all of the isolated RNA had been reverse transcribed. TCRdb's table, derived via immunoSEQ multiplex PCR, lists solely in-frame clones and lacks some. The sample has 680,000 or so clones, about 14% seen once. The specimen sequenced was naive CD4+ T cells from blood. These receptors came from a man younger than 35 in good health.

This chain connects TRBV11-2 to TRBJ2-7; 9 bases line up with TRBD1. Germline loops: CDR1 SGHAT, CDR2 FQNNGV. V lost 5 bases and J lost 2; bases outside the gene matches: 4. This CDR3 contains 14 residues. Here the CDR3 DNA reads TGTGCCAGCAGCCCGGGACAGGGCACCTACGAGCAGTACTTC. This gives the protein CASSPGQGTYEQYF.

This clone was observed a few times. The CDR3 protein is CASSLTPGTGLWTQYF. The DNA for the CDR3 is TGTGCCAGCAGCTTAACCCCCGGGACAGGGTTATGGACCCAGTACTTC. The chain couples TRBV7-3 to TRBJ2-5; TRBD1 aligns across 9 bases. V lost 0 bases and J lost 7; bases outside the gene matches: 9. This CDR3 spans 16 amino acids. Germline V gives CDR1 SGHTA, CDR2 FQGTGA.

The rearrangement joins TRBV6-5 to TRBJ2-1, with TRBD2 identical over 12 bases. CDR1 is MNHEY and CDR2 is SVGAGI in the germline V gene. Unmatched junction bases numbered 3, after V lost 0 bases and J lost 9 bases. CDR3 size: 15 residues. The CDR3 sequence is CASSYSRLAGAEQFF. The CDR3 coding sequence is TGTGCCAGCAGTTACTCGCGACTAGCGGGAGCTGAGCAGTTCTTC.

Concerning this clone: A read error may produce the germline difference seen at one junction end. This chain uses TRBV4-1 with TRBJ1-1; possibly TRBD1 for D (6 bases). Germline CDR1 is MGHRA and CDR2 is YSYEKL. The CDR3 runs to 14 residues. The CDR3 protein is CASNQNRENTEAFF. For the CDR3, the DNA is TGCGCCAGCAACCAAAACAGGGAGAACACTGAAGCTTTCTTT.

J is TRBJ2-3 and V is TRBV11-3; D gene unclear. V lost 4 bases and J lost 2, with 13 bases in between. The germline CDR1 and CDR2 sequences are SGHNT and YENEEA. CDR3 size: 15 residues. CDR3 amino acids: CASSSRTANTDTQYF. The CDR3, as DNA: TGTGCCAGCAGCTCCCGGACGGCTAACACAGATACGCAGTATTTT.

This clone has a handful of counts. V and J are TRBV7-2 and TRBJ2-5; D assignment may be TRBD1 or TRBD2 (5 bases each). V was pared by 5 bases and J by 6 bases, with 16 bases between. The CDR3 runs 14 residues. CDR1 SGHTA and CDR2 FQGNSA come from the germline V gene. CDR3 coding DNA: TGTGCCAGCAGCCTCGGGGCTAGGGAAAAGACCCAGTACTTC. Its translation is CASSLGAREKTQYF.

This clone has more than one count but fewer than ten. The chain couples TRBV12-5 to TRBJ1-1, with D hard to call. The CDR3 runs to 13 residues. Germline lookup yields CDR1 LGHNT and CDR2 FRNRAP. V was shortened by 3 bases and J by 1 base, with 6 bases between the two germline ends. As DNA, the CDR3 is TGTGCTAGTGGTTTTCGGGGGAACACTGAAGCTTTCTTT. It specifies CASGFRGNTEAFF. Filled out from reference TRBV12-5 and TRBJ1-1, the complete variable domain reads DARVTQTPRHKVTEMGQEVTMRCQPILGHNTVFWYRQTMMQGLELLAYFRNRAPLDDSGMPKDRFSAEMPDATLATLKIQPSEPRDSAVYFCASGFRGNTEAFFGQGTRLTVV.

Many counts were recorded for this clone. The gene calls are TRBV10-3 and TRBJ2-7, with 8 positions matching TRBD1. CDR3 length: 13 amino acids. The J segment lost 5 bases and the V segment lost 4 bases, leaving 4 bases of the junction unmatched. CDR1 and CDR2 (germline): ENHRY, SYGVKD. DNA of the CDR3: TGTGCCATCAGTGTGGACAGGGTACACGAGCAGTACTTC. This translates into CAISVDRVHEQYF.

The rearrangement joins TRBV6-5 to TRBJ2-1; TRBD1 might be the D (6 bases). The germline V gene encodes CDR1 MNHEY and CDR2 SVGAGI. The CDR3 has 14 amino acids. Trimming removed 3 bases at V and 4 bases at J, with 10 bases between. In DNA, the CDR3 is TGTGCCAGCAGTTATCGCGGACAGTACAATGAGCAGTTCTTC. Amino acid sequence: CASSYRGQYNEQFF.

In its sample, this clone was seen a few times. V is TRBV5-4 and J is TRBJ2-5; 8 bases match TRBD1. This CDR3 has 15 residues. V was pared by 3 bases and J by 3 bases, with 7 bases of the junction left unmatched. CDR1 SGHNT and CDR2 YYREEE come from the germline V gene (reference sequence). The CDR3 nucleotides read TGTGCCAGCAGCTGGGGTGACAGGGGAAAAGAGACCCAGTACTTC. Translating it yields CASSWGDRGKETQYF. Looking up the rest from reference TRBV5-4 and TRBJ2-5 gives the full variable domain: ETGVTQSPTHLIKTRGQQVTLRCSSQSGHNTVSWYQQALGQGPQFIFQYYREEENGRGNFPPRFSGLQFPNYSSELNVNALELDDSALYLCASSWGDRGKETQYFGPGTRLLVL.